Sequencing of this TCR beta chain was carried out in a study of CD8 T cells in ankylosing spondylitis. TCRdb re-analysed the 5' RACE reads in MiXCR, keeping a single row per CDR3 protein. The table lists some 150,000 distinct CDR3 sequences, about 42% of them singletons, with nearly 15% in the top ten. CDR1 is SQVTM and CDR2 is ANQGSEA in the germline V gene. This CDR3 contains 12 residues. The V end lost 0 bases, the J end lost 6 bases, and 8 bases lay between the germline ends. The chain recombines TRBV29-1 with TRBJ1-1; D remains unclear. The sample was synovial fluid, either unsorted or a sorted T cell fraction (not recorded which). The sequence derives from a male donor with ankylosing spondylitis. This CDR3 reads CSVEESAPEAFF. For the CDR3, the DNA is TGCAGCGTTGAAGAGTCGGCACCTGAAGCTTTCTTT.